This T cell receptor (beta chain) was sequenced for a study of PD-L1 blockade in urothelial cancer. Study-level information: At 3 weeks after treatment start (second dose) and again at 6 weeks, blood was analyzed.

Described time point: peripheral blood 6 weeks after treatment start. The protocol was immunoSEQ multiplex PCR, while the TCRdb copy is restricted to in-frame clones and leaves out a portion. The repertoire holds roughly 120,000 clones, with around 89% as singletons. V was cut by 7 bases and J by 9 bases, with 10 bases left in between. The CDR3 runs 12 residues. Germline loops: CDR1 MNHNY, CDR2 SVGAGI (reference sequence). This clonotype was sampled from a man between 60 and 70 years old with urothelial cancer. V gene TRBV6-6 combines with J gene TRBJ1-6; D not certain. The input for sequencing was PBMCs, taken around atezolizumab (anti-PD-L1) treatment. DNA for the CDR3: TGTGCCAGCAACGTAGATGCTTCACCCCTCCACTTT. Its translation: CASNVDASPLHF.